A single sample is the source of the 16 T cell receptor beta chains below, sequenced in a study of radiotherapy plus CTLA-4 blockade in lung cancer. Measured with immunoSEQ multiplex PCR; TCRdb has only the in-frame clones, and not every one. The top ten clones hold roughly 5.2% of a sample with around 120,000 clones, approximately 84% of them seen once. The source was peripheral blood, collected from a patient treated with radiotherapy plus ipilimumab. The receptors derive from a human donor with non-small cell lung cancer who had a partial response to radiotherapy plus ipilimumab.

This rearrangement joins TRBV18 to TRBJ2-7, with D maybe TRBD1 (6 bases). The CDR3 extends over 15 amino acids. The V and J ends lost 3 bases and 2 bases respectively, with 14 bases between them. Looked up from germline, CDR1 is KGHSH and CDR2 is LQKENI. The CDR3 here is CASSPSQGRPYEQYV. Here the CDR3 DNA reads TGTGCCAGCTCACCGTCCCAGGGGCGTCCCTACGAGCAGTACGTC.

The chain's CDR3 is CASSPGRAPFEQYF. Here the CDR3 DNA reads TGTGCCAGCTCACCGGGGAGGGCCCCCTTCGAGCAGTACTTC. The gene calls are TRBV18 and TRBJ2-7; 7 bases align to TRBD2. Germline-derived CDR1 and CDR2 are KGHSH and LQKENI. The CDR3 is 14 residues long. After removal of 3 bases from V and 6 bases from J, the junction contained 8 bases not matched to a gene.

The chain recombines TRBV23-1 with TRBJ1-6, with 7 positions matching TRBD1. TRBV23-1 is treated as an ORF (open reading frame) with a function not yet certain. The CDR3 totals 17 residues. V gave up 1 base and J gave up 0 bases; unmatched junction bases: 3. CDR3 sequence: CASSQLTGSSYNSPLHF. DNA of the CDR3: TGCGCCAGCAGTCAATTGACAGGGAGCTCCTATAATTCACCCCTCCACTTT.

This chain connects TRBV4-1 to TRBJ2-6, with 7 nucleotides matching TRBD1. From germline, CDR1 is MGHRA and CDR2 YSYEKL. There are 19 residues in the CDR3. With V trimmed by 0 bases and J by 2 bases, 10 bases remained unmatched. The CDR3 sequence is CASSQDVVTGSTGANVLTF. CDR3 DNA: TGCGCCAGCAGCCAAGACGTGGTGACAGGGAGTACTGGGGCCAACGTCCTGACTTTC.

V is TRBV6-5 and J is TRBJ2-1; 7 positions match TRBD1. This CDR3 is 16 amino acids long. Trimming at V came to 4 bases and at J to 2 bases, leaving 8 bases not matched to a gene. Germline CDR1 reads MNHEY; CDR2 reads SVGAGI. The CDR3 sequence is CASSSRGQAPYNEQFF. Written as DNA, the CDR3 is TGTGCCAGCAGTTCCCGAGGACAGGCCCCCTACAATGAGCAGTTCTTC.

The rearrangement joins TRBV28 to TRBJ2-7; D is perhaps TRBD2 (5 bases). The CDR3 runs to 14 residues. Per the germline V gene, CDR1 is MDHEN and CDR2 is SYDVKM. Trimming removed 3 bases from V and 3 bases from J, with 12 bases in between. Written as DNA, the CDR3 is TGTGCCAGCAGTTTTAGAGGGAGAGTCTACGAGCAGTACGTC. Translating gives CASSFRGRVYEQYV.

The chain employs TRBV15 and TRBJ2-1, with 8 bases that match TRBD2. Germline values: CDR1 LNHNV, CDR2 YYDKDF (reference sequence). The length of the CDR3 is 15 residues. Germline trimming cut 0 bases from V and 4 bases from J; bases unmatched to any gene: 2. The CDR3 region is CATSREKREYNEQFF. The CDR3 DNA follows: TGTGCCACCAGCAGAGAGAAGCGGGAGTACAATGAGCAGTTCTTC.

This chain joins TRBV19 and TRBJ1-6; TRBD1 might be the D (5 bases). The CDR3 spans 16 residues. V lost 5 bases, J lost 5 bases, and 16 bases lay in between. Looked up from germline, CDR1 is LNHDA and CDR2 is SQIVND (reference sequence). In nucleotides, the CDR3 is TGTGCCAGTAGTGCCGGACACCGGACTAATAATTCACCCCTCCACTTT. Amino acid sequence: CASSAGHRTNNSPLHF.

J is TRBJ2-7 and V is TRBV28; the match to TRBD2 covers 10 bases. CDR3 length equals 13 residues. V gave up 5 bases and J gave up 10 bases; unmatched junction bases: 8. Germline V gives CDR1 MDHEN, CDR2 SYDVKM. DNA for the CDR3: TGTGCCAGCAGTCTAGCGGGAGAGTCCCGACAGTACTTC. Residues: CASSLAGESRQYF.

The J gene is TRBJ1-1, the V gene TRBV5-4, with unresolved D. CDR1 is SGHNT and CDR2 is YYREEE in the germline V gene (reference sequence). CDR3 length equals 15 residues. V lost 4 bases, J lost 1 base, and 14 bases lay in between. The CDR3 reads CASSPGGLGNTEAFF. In nucleotides, the CDR3 is TGTGCCAGCAGCCCCGGTGGTCTCGGGAACACTGAAGCTTTCTTT.

This clone was recorded a few times. The same CDR3 can be traced to other DNA sequences in this sample. The chain uses TRBV27 and TRBJ2-7; D might be TRBD1 (6 bases). Germline values: CDR1 MNHEY, CDR2 SMNVEV (reference sequence). The V end lost 5 bases, the J end lost 3 bases, and 11 bases lay between the germline ends. This CDR3 has 13 amino acids. The CDR3 sequence is CASSRRTDYEQYF. The CDR3 nucleotides are TGTGCCAGCAGTCGCCGGACAGACTACGAGCAGTACTTC.

The chain is built from TRBV28 and TRBJ1-4; 10 positions match TRBD1. V trimming: 6 bases; J trimming: 5 bases; junction bases outside the gene matches: 6. This CDR3 comprises 15 residues. Germline loops: CDR1 MDHEN, CDR2 SYDVKM. In DNA form, the CDR3 reads TGTGCCAGCAGCGCAGGGGACAGGGGAAATGAAAAACTGTTTTTT. This gives the protein CASSAGDRGNEKLFF.

In the case of this clone: At the DNA level, this CDR3 is encoded by other sequences in the same sample as well. The chain has TRBV5-4 and TRBJ2-2; 10 nucleotides match TRBD2. J lost 2 bases, V lost 1 base, and 2 bases had no gene match. Per the germline V gene, CDR1 is SGHNT and CDR2 is YYREEE (reference sequence). This CDR3 is built from 16 residues. The CDR3 nucleotides are TGTGCCAGCAGCTTGTTAGCGGGGGGCAACACCGGGGAGCTGTTTTTT. It encodes CASSLLAGGNTGELFF.

The V gene is TRBV2, the J gene TRBJ1-2; 7 bases agree with TRBD1. Germline V gene lookup returns CDR1 SNHLY and CDR2 FYNNEI. V shed 5 bases and J 7 bases; nucleotides not matched to a gene: 13. The CDR3 contains 15 residues. The CDR3, as DNA: TGTGCCAGCAGTTCCGAGGCAGGGGGAAGAGGTGGCTACACCTTC. Amino acids: CASSSEAGGRGGYTF.

The chain is built from TRBV18 and TRBJ1-1; D is unclear. Trimming took off 1 base at V and 3 bases at J, with 15 bases between the two ends. Germline V CDR1 and CDR2: KGHSH, LQKENI. The CDR3 sequence is 16 residues long. The CDR3 DNA sequence: TGTGCCAGCTCACCACTACAGACTATGATGGACACTGAAGCTTTCTTT. Its translation: CASSPLQTMMDTEAFF.

DNA for the CDR3: TGCGCCAGCAGCCCGGACAGGGGGCGTTCCTTTGGCACTGAAGCTTTCTTT. This encodes CASSPDRGRSFGTEAFF. The chain couples TRBV5-1 to TRBJ1-1; 11 nucleotides agree with TRBD1. V was clipped by 4 bases and J by 4 bases; unmatched bases: 12. This CDR3 spans 17 amino acids. CDR1 is SGHRS, CDR2 YFSETQ, per germline.